Below, one T cell receptor (beta chain) is given with its context. The repertoire was sequenced with immunoSEQ multiplex PCR; TCRdb's copy has only in-frame clones and lacks some. The table shows about 190,000 clones, with around four fifths occurring only once. There are 15 residues in the CDR3. V was pared by 6 bases and J by 5 bases, with 5 bases of the junction left unmatched. Germline-derived CDR1 and CDR2 are SGHNT and YENEEA. This sample was included in a study of blood T cell repertoires in COVID-19. V usage is TRBV11-3 and J usage is TRBJ2-2; 11 positions match TRBD2. The TCR sequence derives from a woman aged 70-85 years with active or convalescent COVID-19. Source material: peripheral blood. This chain's CDR3 is CASSIAGGRTGELFF. As DNA, the CDR3 is TGTGCCAGCAGTATAGCGGGAGGGCGGACCGGGGAGCTGTTTTTT.